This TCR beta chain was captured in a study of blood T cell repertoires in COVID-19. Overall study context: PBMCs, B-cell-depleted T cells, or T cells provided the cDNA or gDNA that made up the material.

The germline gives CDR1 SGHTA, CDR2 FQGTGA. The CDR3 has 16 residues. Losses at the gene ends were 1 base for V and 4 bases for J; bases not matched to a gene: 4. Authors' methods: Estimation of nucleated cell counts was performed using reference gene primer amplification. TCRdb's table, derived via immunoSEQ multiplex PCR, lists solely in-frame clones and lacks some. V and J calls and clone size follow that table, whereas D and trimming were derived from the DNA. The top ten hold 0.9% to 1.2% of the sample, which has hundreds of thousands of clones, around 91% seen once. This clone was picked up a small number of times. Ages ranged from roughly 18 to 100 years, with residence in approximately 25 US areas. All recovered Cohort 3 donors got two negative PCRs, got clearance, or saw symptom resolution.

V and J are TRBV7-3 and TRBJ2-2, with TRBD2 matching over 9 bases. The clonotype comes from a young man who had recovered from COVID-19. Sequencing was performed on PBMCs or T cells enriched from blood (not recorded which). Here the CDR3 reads CASSLRPSGITGELFF. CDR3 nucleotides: TGTGCCAGCAGCTTAAGGCCTAGCGGGATCACCGGGGAGCTGTTTTTT.